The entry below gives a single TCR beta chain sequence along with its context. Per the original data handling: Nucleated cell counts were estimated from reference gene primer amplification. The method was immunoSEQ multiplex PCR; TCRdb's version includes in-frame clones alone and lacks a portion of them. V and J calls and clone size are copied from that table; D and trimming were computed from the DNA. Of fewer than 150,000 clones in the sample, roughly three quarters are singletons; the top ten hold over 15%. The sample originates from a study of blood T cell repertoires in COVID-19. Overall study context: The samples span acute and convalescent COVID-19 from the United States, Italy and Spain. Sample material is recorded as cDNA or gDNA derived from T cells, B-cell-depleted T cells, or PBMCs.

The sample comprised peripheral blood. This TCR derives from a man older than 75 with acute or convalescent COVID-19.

DNA for the CDR3: TGTGCCAGCAGTGAGACGACTAGCGGGGGGAATGAGCAGTTCTTC. It translates to CASSETTSGGNEQFF. The chain joins TRBV6-6 to TRBJ2-1, with TRBD2 matching 13 bases. The V gene's germline CDR1 is MNHNY and CDR2 SVGAGI (reference sequence). The ends lost 5 bases at V and 7 bases at J; junction bases unmatched: 5. This CDR3 has 15 residues.